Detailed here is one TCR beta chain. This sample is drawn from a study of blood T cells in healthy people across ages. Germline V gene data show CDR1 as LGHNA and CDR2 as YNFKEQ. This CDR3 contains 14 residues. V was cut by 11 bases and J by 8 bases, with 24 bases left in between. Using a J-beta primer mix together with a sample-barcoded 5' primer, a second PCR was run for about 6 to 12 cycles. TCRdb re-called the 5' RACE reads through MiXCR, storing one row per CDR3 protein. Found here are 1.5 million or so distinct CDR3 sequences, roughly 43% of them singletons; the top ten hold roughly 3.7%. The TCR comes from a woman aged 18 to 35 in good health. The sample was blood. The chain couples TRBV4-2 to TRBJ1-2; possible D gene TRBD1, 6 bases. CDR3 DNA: TGTGCCGGCACCCAGGCGGGGGCGGCTGGAGGCTACACCTTC. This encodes CAGTQAGAAGGYTF.